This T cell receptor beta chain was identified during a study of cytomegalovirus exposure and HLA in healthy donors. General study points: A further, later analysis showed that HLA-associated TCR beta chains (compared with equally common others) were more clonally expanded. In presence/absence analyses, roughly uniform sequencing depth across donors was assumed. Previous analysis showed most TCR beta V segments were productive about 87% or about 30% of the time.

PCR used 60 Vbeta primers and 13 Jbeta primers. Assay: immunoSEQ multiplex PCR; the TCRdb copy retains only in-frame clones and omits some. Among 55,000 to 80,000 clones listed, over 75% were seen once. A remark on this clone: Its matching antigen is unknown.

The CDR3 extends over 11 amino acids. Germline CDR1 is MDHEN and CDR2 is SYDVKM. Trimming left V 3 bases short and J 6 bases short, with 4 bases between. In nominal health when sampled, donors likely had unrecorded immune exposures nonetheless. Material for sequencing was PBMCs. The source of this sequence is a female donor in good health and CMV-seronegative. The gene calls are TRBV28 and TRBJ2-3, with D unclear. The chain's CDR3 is CASSFTDTQYF. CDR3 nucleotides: TGTGCCAGCAGTTTTACTGATACGCAGTATTTT.